The clone carrying this TCR beta chain was seen only a few times. Its matching antigen is unknown. The data are from a study of beta chain features in type 1 diabetes. Findings and limits, study-wide: Significant though moderate, a shortening of TCRB CDR3s appeared in all four CD4+ subsets of Type 1 diabetes patients. HLA influence on TCRB rearrangement stayed unresolved here.

This CDR3 contains 13 residues. Germline assignment: CDR1 SQVTM and CDR2 ANQGSEA. The V segment lost 4 bases and the J segment 7 bases; nucleotides outside the gene matches: 8. The sequenced template was cDNA made from the entire isolated RNA. Approximately 3.6 million reads per sample on average were obtained from naive, central memory and regulatory T cell samples. Profiling relied on immunoSEQ multiplex PCR, and the TCRdb table lists in-frame clones only, not all of them. There are over 200,000 clones in the sample; 11% occur only once, and over 0.015% lies in the top ten. Averaging approximately 0.11 L, one heparinised blood draw was given by each donor. It was via CD45RO/CCR7/CD25/CD127/CD95/CD27 that CD4+ naive, central memory, regulatory and stem cell-like memory cells were sorted.

The material sequenced was naive CD4+ T cells from blood. This receptor was identified in a young man with type 1 diabetes. The chain has TRBV29-1 and TRBJ1-2; 8 bases map to TRBD1. The CDR3 region is CSVGTGRSFGYTF. Here the CDR3 DNA reads TGCAGCGTTGGGACAGGGCGATCCTTTGGCTACACCTTC.